The 21 T cell receptor beta chains presented below share a single source sample, sequenced in a study of T cell repertoires in cytomegalovirus infection. In TCRdb, the reads were re-called with MiXCR into one record per CDR3 protein. The sample shows 290,000 or so distinct CDR3 sequences, 25% of them seen only once. The sample taken for sequencing was PBMCs. All receptors come from a human donor in good health (CMV status not recorded). Some clones in this sample may be carry-over from other donors' samples.

The V and J genes are TRBV30 and TRBJ2-1; D might be TRBD1 (6 bases). This CDR3 is 16 amino acids long. The germline CDR1 and CDR2 sequences are GTSNPN and SVGIG (reference sequence). Between the trimmed V and J ends, which lost 1 base and 0 bases, there was a span of 13 bases. This CDR3 is CAWSGAGVISYNEQFF. The CDR3 DNA sequence: TGTGCCTGGAGTGGGGCAGGGGTTATCTCCTACAATGAGCAGTTCTTC. Full variable domain (remainder filled in from reference TRBV30 and TRBJ2-1): SQTIHQWPATLVQPVGSPLSLECTVEGTSNPNLYWYRQAAGRGLQLLFYSVGIGQISSEVPQNLSASRPQDRQFILSSKKLLLSDSGFYLCAWSGAGVISYNEQFFGPGTRLTVL.

This clonotype was counted ten times or more. J is TRBJ1-4 and V is TRBV2, with 10 bases lining up with TRBD1. Trimming took 7 bases from V and 0 from J; bases not matched to a gene: 2. Germline values: CDR1 SNHLY, CDR2 FYNNEI. This CDR3 has 15 residues. CDR3 DNA sequence: TGTGCCAGCACCGGGACAGGGGCAACTAATGAAAAACTGTTTTTT. This translates into CASTGTGATNEKLFF. The whole variable domain, remainder taken from reference TRBV2 and TRBJ1-4, is EPEVTQTPSHQVTQMGQEVILRCVPISNHLYFYWYRQILGQKVEFLVSFYNNEISEKSEIFDDQFSVERPDGSNFTLKIRSTKLEDSAMYFCASTGTGATNEKLFFGSGTQLSVL.

This clonotype was observed a few times. This chain links TRBV7-2 with TRBJ1-1; unclear D gene. V gave up 3 bases and J gave up 1 base, with 18 bases separating them. Germline loops: CDR1 SGHTA, CDR2 FQGNSA. The CDR3 is 17 residues long. DNA for the CDR3: TGTGCCAGCAGCTTTGGCCCGGGAGCCGGGAGGAACACTGAAGCTTTCTTT. Translation: CASSFGPGAGRNTEAFF.

Comment on this clonotype: Being one base from a much bigger clone, this may be a read error. This chain joins TRBV11-2 and TRBJ1-4; tentative D call: TRBD1 (5 bases). Germline values: CDR1 SGHAT, CDR2 FQNNGV. This CDR3 spans 15 amino acids. V lost 5 bases to trimming and J lost 7 bases, with 17 bases between them. The CDR3 is CASSPLGGYGEKLFF. The CDR3 DNA reads as TGTGCCAGCAGCCCCCTCGGGGGGTATGGTGAAAAACTGTTTTTT. The full variable domain, completed using reference TRBV11-2 and TRBJ1-4, is EAGVAQSPRYKIIEKRQSVAFWCNPISGHATLYWYQQILGQGPKLLIQFQNNGVVDDSQLPKDRFSAERLKGVDSTLKIQPAKLEDSAVYLCASSPLGGYGEKLFFGSGTQLSVL.

This clonotype occurred a few times. The genes are TRBV6-2 or TRBV6-3 and TRBJ2-1; TRBD1 or TRBD2 may be the D gene (5 bases each). V dropped 0 bases and J dropped 8 bases, with 23 bases sitting between them. Germline loops: CDR1 MNHEY, CDR2 SVGEGT. The CDR3 extends over 18 amino acids. Here the CDR3 DNA reads TGTGCCAGCAGTTACTCGATTATAGGGACCGGAGGTCGGGATGAGCAGTTCTTC. It yields the protein CASSYSIIGTGGRDEQFF.

The chain combines TRBV12-5 with TRBJ1-1; D is possibly TRBD1 (5 bases). The germline V and J ends were trimmed by 5 bases and 3 bases, with 10 bases remaining between them. CDR3 length: 13 residues. The germline gives CDR1 LGHNT, CDR2 FRNRAP. For the CDR3, the DNA is TGTGCTAGTGGTGACACAGGTGACACTGAAGCTTTCTTT. Its protein product is CASGDTGDTEAFF.

This clonotype was counted only a few times. V gene TRBV10-3 combines with J gene TRBJ2-5; no definite D call. Germline CDR1 and CDR2: ENHRY and SYGVKD. V was trimmed by 2 bases and J by 9 bases, leaving 10 bases between them. The CDR3 runs to 12 residues. CDR3 in amino acids: CAISEPRMAQYF. CDR3 bases: TGTGCCATCAGTGAGCCACGCATGGCCCAGTACTTC.

The chain employs TRBV12-3 or TRBV12-4 and TRBJ1-4; D is possibly TRBD1 (5 bases). Trimming stripped 5 bases from V and 7 bases from J, with 20 bases between. CDR3 size: 16 residues. The chain's CDR3 is CASSRGRGVGAEKLFF. The CDR3 DNA reads TGTGCCAGCAGTCGGGGACGGGGGGTCGGGGCTGAAAAACTGTTTTTT.

The gene calls are TRBV12-3 or TRBV12-4 and TRBJ2-1; D call uncertain. The CDR3 extends over 11 amino acids. Between the trimmed V and J ends, which lost 8 bases and 11 bases, there was a span of 13 bases. CDR3 amino acids: CASAPERKQFF. CDR3 sequence (DNA): TGTGCCAGCGCCCCCGAGCGTAAGCAGTTCTTC.

In its sample, this clonotype was seen many times. The chain combines TRBV7-6 with TRBJ1-4; tentative D call: TRBD1 (6 bases). Germline V gene sequence: CDR1 SGHVS, CDR2 FNYEAQ. The CDR3 runs 14 residues. Trimming shortened V by 6 bases and J by 5 bases, and 13 bases separated the two germline ends. CDR3 residues: CASSRTGANEKLFF. DNA for the CDR3: TGTGCCAGCAGTCGTACGGGGGCGAATGAAAAACTGTTTTTT. Full variable domain (missing parts from reference TRBV7-6 and TRBJ1-4): GAGVSQSPRYKVTKRGQDVALRCDPISGHVSLYWYRQALGQGPEFLTYFNYEAQQDKSGLPNDRFSAERPEGSISTLTIQRTEQRDSAMYRCASSRTGANEKLFFGSGTQLSVL.

Comment on this clonotype: The conserved phenylalanine or tryptophan normally closing the CDR3 is absent here, so this likely arose from a read error. The gene calls are TRBV7-8 and TRBJ1-1, with D possibly matching TRBD1 (6 bases). The germline CDR1 and CDR2 sequences are SGHVS and FQNEAQ. CDR3 size: 15 residues. Trimming cost V 1 base and J 0 bases, with 9 bases left between them. CDR3 sequence (DNA): TGTGCCAGCAGCTTAGGGACAGTCATGAACACTGAAGCTTTCTGT. Its translation: CASSLGTVMNTEAFC.

The rearrangement links TRBV4-2 to TRBJ1-4; D gene unclear. CDR1 is LGHNA, CDR2 YNFKEQ, per germline. V shed 1 base and J shed 0 bases, with 9 bases lying between them. The CDR3 has 16 residues. CDR3 protein: CASSQVAAATNEKLFF. The CDR3, as DNA: TGTGCCAGCAGCCAAGTGGCGGCGGCAACTAATGAAAAACTGTTTTTT.

This clonotype was recorded many times. J is TRBJ2-7 and V is TRBV29-1; 13 bases match TRBD2. The CDR3 is 17 amino acids. Looked up from germline, CDR1 is SQVTM and CDR2 is ANQGSEA. V lost 4 bases, J lost 0 bases, and 9 bases stayed unmatched. CDR3 nucleotides: TGCAGCGTTGGATTACTAGCGGGGGGGCTTGGCTCCTACGAGCAGTACTTC. It is translated as CSVGLLAGGLGSYEQYF.

The genes are TRBV19 and TRBJ1-1; perhaps TRBD1 as D (6 bases). The CDR3 contains 15 residues. The V and J ends lost 1 base and 3 bases respectively, with 12 bases between them. Germline V CDR1 and CDR2: LNHDA, SQIVND (reference sequence). CDR3 residues: CASSIVVRGDTEAFF. The CDR3 DNA is TGTGCCAGTAGTATAGTTGTCAGGGGAGACACTGAAGCTTTCTTT.

This clonotype was detected ten times or more. This chain links TRBV7-2 with TRBJ2-1, with D perhaps matching TRBD2 (6 bases). This CDR3 has 16 residues. The V gene lost 5 bases and the J gene lost 0 bases, with 14 bases spanning the gap. From germline, CDR1 is SGHTA and CDR2 FQGNSA. For the CDR3, the DNA is TGTGCCAGCAGCCCCAGGGACGGGAGCTCCTACAATGAGCAGTTCTTC. Its protein is CASSPRDGSSYNEQFF.

The CDR3 reads CASSRDRAETQYF. CDR3 in DNA: TGCGCCAGCAGCCGGGACCGGGCGGAGACCCAGTACTTC. The rearrangement uses TRBV4-3 and TRBJ2-5; D is possibly TRBD1 or TRBD2 (5 bases each). The ends were cut back, 4 bases at V and 5 bases at J, with 11 bases in the middle. The CDR3 is made up of 13 amino acids. Germline CDR1 reads LGHNA; CDR2 reads YSLEER.

This clonotype was observed a handful of times. This chain joins TRBV11-2 and TRBJ2-2; 9 nucleotides match TRBD1. The trim removed 5 bases at V and 6 bases at J, leaving 4 bases unmatched. This CDR3 spans 14 amino acids. Germline loops: CDR1 SGHAT, CDR2 FQNNGV. The CDR3 coding sequence is TGTGCCAGCAGCGATCGACAGGGGGCCGGGGAGCTGTTTTTT. Translation gives CASSDRQGAGELFF.

The V gene is TRBV11-2, the J gene TRBJ2-2, with a weak D call TRBD1 (6 bases). V was cut by 3 bases and J by 2 bases, with 10 bases left in between. This CDR3 is built from 15 residues. Per the germline V gene, CDR1 is SGHAT and CDR2 is FQNNGV. CDR3 bases: TGTGCCAGCAGCTTCAGGGGCCACAACACCGGGGAGCTGTTTTTT. Protein: CASSFRGHNTGELFF.

V is TRBV28 and J is TRBJ1-2, with a possible D match to TRBD1 (5 bases). This CDR3 has 14 amino acids. Deletions cut 5 bases from V and 4 bases from J, with 14 bases between. Looked up from germline, CDR1 is MDHEN and CDR2 is SYDVKM. The CDR3 DNA reads TGTGCCAGCAGTGGGGGTGTCTCTATCTATGGCTACACCTTC. Its translation: CASSGGVSIYGYTF.

This clonotype was seen only once. The chain carries TRBV5-1 and TRBJ1-5, with 10 bases that match TRBD1. The V gene's germline CDR1 is SGHRS and CDR2 YFSETQ. The CDR3 is 16 residues long. The ends lost 0 bases at V and 6 bases at J; junction bases unmatched: 6. CDR3 region: CASSLDATGGGQPQHF. DNA for the CDR3: TGCGCCAGCAGCTTGGATGCGACAGGGGGCGGTCAGCCCCAGCATTTT.

This chain joins TRBV12-3 or TRBV12-4 and TRBJ1-6, with TRBD1 identical over 8 bases. This CDR3 is 15 amino acids long. V shed 6 bases, J shed 6 bases, and the junction held 7 bases outside the gene matches. The CDR3 reads CASRPPTGGNSPLHF. DNA of the CDR3: TGTGCCAGCAGGCCCCCCACAGGGGGTAATTCACCCCTCCACTTT.